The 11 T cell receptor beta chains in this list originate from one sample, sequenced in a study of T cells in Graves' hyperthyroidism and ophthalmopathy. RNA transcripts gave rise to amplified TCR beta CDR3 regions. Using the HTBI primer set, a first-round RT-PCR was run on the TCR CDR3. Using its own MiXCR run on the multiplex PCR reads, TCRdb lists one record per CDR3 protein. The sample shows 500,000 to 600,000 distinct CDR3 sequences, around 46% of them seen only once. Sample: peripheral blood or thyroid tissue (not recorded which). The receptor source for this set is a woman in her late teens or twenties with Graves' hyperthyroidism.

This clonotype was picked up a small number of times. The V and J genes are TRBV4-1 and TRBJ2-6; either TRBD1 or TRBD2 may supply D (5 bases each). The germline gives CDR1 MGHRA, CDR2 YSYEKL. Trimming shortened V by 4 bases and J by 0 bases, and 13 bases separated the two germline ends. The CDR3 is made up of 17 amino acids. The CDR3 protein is CASSRGTANSGANVLTF. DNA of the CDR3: TGCGCCAGCAGCCGAGGGACGGCGAACTCTGGGGCCAACGTCCTGACTTTC.

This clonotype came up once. The CDR3 loop reads CASSPDRDGDGYTF. The CDR3 DNA is TGTGCCAGCAGCCCCGACAGGGATGGAGATGGCTACACCTTC. V usage is TRBV7-2 and J usage is TRBJ1-2, with 7 nucleotides matching TRBD1. Per the germline V gene, CDR1 is SGHTA and CDR2 is FQGNSA. J lost 6 bases, V lost 5 bases, and 9 bases had no gene match. This CDR3 comprises 14 residues.

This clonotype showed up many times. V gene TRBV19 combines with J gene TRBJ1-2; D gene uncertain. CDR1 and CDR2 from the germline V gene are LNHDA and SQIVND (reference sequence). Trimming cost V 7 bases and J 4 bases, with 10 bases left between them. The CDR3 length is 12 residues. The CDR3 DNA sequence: TGTGCCAGTAAAGACGGGATCTATGGCTACACCTTC. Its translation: CASKDGIYGYTF. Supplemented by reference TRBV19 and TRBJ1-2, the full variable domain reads DGGITQSPKYLFRKEGQNVTLSCEQNLNHDAMYWYRQDPGQGLRLIYYSQIVNDFQKGDIAEGYSVSREKKESFPLTVTSAQKNPTAFYLCASKDGIYGYTFGSGTRLTVV.

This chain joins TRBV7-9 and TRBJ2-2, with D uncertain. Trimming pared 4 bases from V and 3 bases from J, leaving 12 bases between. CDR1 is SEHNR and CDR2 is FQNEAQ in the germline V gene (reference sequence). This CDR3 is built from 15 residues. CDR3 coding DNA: TGTGCCAGCAGCTCGAGCAGCCCTGACACCGGGGAGCTGTTTTTT. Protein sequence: CASSSSSPDTGELFF.

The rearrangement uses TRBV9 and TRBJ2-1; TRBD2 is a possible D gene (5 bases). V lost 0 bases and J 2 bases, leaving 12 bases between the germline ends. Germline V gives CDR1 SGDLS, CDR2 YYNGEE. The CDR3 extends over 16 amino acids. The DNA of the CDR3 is TGTGCCAGCAGCGTAGGTCCTAGCAGACCCTACAATGAGCAGTTCTTC. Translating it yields CASSVGPSRPYNEQFF.

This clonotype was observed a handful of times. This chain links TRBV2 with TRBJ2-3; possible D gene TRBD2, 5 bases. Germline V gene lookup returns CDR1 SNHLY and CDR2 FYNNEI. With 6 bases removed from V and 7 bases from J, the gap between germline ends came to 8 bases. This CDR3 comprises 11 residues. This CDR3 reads CASRLVYTQYF. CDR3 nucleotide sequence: TGTGCCAGCAGACTAGTTTATACGCAGTATTTT.

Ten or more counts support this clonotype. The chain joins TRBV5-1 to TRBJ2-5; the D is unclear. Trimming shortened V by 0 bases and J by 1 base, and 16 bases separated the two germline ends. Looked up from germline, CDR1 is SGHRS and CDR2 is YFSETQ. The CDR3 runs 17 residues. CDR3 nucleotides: TGCGCCAGCAGCTTGGCCAGAACCCAGGTGATCCAAGAGACCCAGTACTTC. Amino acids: CASSLARTQVIQETQYF.

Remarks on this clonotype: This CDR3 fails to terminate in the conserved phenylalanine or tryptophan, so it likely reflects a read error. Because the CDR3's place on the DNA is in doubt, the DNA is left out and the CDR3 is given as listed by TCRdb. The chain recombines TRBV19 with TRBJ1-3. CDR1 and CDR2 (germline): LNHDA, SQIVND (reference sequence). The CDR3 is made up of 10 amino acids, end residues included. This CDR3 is CASSIKADYT.

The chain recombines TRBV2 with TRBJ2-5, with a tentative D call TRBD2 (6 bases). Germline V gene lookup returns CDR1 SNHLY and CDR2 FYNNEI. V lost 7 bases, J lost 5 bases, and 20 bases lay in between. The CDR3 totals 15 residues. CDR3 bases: TGTGCCAGCACCCCGCTTATGACTAGTGATGAGACCCAGTACTTC. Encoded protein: CASTPLMTSDETQYF.

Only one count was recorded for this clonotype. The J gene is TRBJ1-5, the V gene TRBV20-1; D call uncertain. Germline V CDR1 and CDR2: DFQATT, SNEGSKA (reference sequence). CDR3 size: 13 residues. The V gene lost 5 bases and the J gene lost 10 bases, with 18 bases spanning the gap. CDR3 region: CSAPTAARGPQHF. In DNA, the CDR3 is TGCAGTGCTCCTACGGCCGCCCGAGGACCCCAGCATTTT.

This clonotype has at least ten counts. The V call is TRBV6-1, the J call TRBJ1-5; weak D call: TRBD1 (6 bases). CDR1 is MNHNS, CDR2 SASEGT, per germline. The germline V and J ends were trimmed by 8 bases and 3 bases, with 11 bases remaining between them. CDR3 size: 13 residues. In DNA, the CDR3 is TGTGCCAGCCGGGACACCGACAATCAGCCCCAGCATTTT. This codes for CASRDTDNQPQHF.